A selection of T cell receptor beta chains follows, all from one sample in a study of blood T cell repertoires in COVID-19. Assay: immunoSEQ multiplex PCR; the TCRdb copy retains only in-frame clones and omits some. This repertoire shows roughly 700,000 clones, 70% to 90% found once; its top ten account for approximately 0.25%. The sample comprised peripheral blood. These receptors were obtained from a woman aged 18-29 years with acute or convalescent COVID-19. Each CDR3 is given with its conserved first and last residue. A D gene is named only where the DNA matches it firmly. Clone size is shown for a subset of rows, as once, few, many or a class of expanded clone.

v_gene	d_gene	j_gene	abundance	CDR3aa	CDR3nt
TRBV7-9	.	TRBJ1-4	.	CASRETQGRGEKLFF	TGTGCCAGCAGGGAAACGCAGGGGAGAGGTGAAAAACTGTTTTTT
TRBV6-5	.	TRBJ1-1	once	CASRRGSNTEAFF	TGTGCCAGCAGGCGGGGGTCAAACACTGAAGCTTTCTTT
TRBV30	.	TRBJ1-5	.	CAWSGRGDNSNQPQHF	TGTGCCTGGAGTGGGAGGGGAGACAATAGCAATCAGCCCCAGCATTTT
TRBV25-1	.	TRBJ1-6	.	CASSARTAFSSYNSPLHF	TGTGCCAGCAGTGCCAGGACAGCCTTTAGCTCCTATAATTCACCCCTCCACTTT
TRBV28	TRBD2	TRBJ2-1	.	CASSSLTTSGGKGEQFF	TGTGCCAGCAGTTCATTAACGACTAGCGGGGGCAAAGGTGAGCAGTTCTTC
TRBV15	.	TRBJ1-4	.	CATSRAGLSNEKLFF	TGTGCCACCAGCAGAGCTGGACTGTCGAATGAAAAACTGTTTTTT
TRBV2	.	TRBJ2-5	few	CASRSPAYQETQYF	TGTGCCAGCAGGAGCCCCGCGTACCAAGAGACCCAGTACTTC
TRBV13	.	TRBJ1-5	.	CASSFGRSQPQHF	TGTGCCAGCAGCTTTGGGCGCAGTCAGCCCCAGCATTTT
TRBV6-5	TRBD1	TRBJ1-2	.	CASSFKGTGSNYGYTF	TGTGCCAGCAGTTTCAAAGGGACAGGCTCTAACTATGGCTACACCTTC
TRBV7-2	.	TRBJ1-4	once	CASSLREKLFF	TGTGCCAGCAGCTTGCGGGAAAAACTGTTTTTT
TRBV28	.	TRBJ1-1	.	CASRSQRNTEAFF	TGTGCCAGCAGATCACAGAGGAACACTGAAGCTTTCTTT
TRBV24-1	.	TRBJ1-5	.	CATSELIGPQHF	TGTGCCACCAGTGAACTAATCGGGCCCCAGCATTTT
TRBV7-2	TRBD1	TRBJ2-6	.	CASSPKTGGAGANVLTF	TGTGCCAGCAGCCCTAAGACAGGGGGGGCTGGGGCCAACGTCCTGACTTTC
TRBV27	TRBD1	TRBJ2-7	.	CASSSGTGWNEQYF	TGTGCCAGCAGTTCCGGGACAGGGTGGAACGAGCAGTACTTC
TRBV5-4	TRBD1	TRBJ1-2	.	CASRQTGRGGYTF	TGTGCCAGCAGGCAGACAGGGCGCGGTGGCTACACCTTC
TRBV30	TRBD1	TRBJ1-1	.	CAWSGDRDTEAFF	TGTGCCTGGAGTGGGGACAGGGACACTGAAGCTTTCTTT
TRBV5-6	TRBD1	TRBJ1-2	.	CASSNYPGQGHGYTF	TGTGCCAGCAGCAATTATCCGGGACAGGGTCATGGCTACACCTTC
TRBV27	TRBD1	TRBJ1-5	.	CASSLDRGGQPQHF	TGTGCCAGCAGTTTGGACAGGGGAGGTCAGCCCCAGCATTTT
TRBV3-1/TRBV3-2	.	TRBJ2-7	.	CASSPDSFNYEQYF	TGTGCCAGCAGCCCAGACAGTTTTAATTACGAGCAGTACTTC
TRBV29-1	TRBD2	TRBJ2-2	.	CSVEGWEAGGNTGELFF	TGCAGCGTTGAAGGCTGGGAAGCGGGGGGAAACACCGGGGAGCTGTTTTTT
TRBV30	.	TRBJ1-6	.	CAGLQGKSSYNSPLHF	TGTGCCGGCCTACAGGGAAAAAGCTCCTATAATTCACCCCTCCACTTT
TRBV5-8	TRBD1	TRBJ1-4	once	CASSTLPLGQGARGSKKLFF	TGTGCCAGCAGCACGCTTCCCCTGGGACAGGGGGCGCGGGGTAGTAAAAAACTGTTTTTT
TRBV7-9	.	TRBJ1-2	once	CASSRGGYTF	TGTGCCAGCAGTCGGGGTGGCTACACCTTC
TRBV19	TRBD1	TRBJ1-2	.	CASSLGVGDRLAYTF	TGTGCCAGTAGCCTTGGGGTGGGGGACAGGTTGGCCTACACCTTC
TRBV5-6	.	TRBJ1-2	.	CASSFRDKKYYGYTF	TGTGCCAGCAGCTTTCGTGACAAGAAATACTATGGCTACACCTTC
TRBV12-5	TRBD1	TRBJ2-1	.	CASGAGTGRRNEQFF	TGTGCTAGTGGTGCCGGGACAGGGAGGCGTAATGAGCAGTTCTTC